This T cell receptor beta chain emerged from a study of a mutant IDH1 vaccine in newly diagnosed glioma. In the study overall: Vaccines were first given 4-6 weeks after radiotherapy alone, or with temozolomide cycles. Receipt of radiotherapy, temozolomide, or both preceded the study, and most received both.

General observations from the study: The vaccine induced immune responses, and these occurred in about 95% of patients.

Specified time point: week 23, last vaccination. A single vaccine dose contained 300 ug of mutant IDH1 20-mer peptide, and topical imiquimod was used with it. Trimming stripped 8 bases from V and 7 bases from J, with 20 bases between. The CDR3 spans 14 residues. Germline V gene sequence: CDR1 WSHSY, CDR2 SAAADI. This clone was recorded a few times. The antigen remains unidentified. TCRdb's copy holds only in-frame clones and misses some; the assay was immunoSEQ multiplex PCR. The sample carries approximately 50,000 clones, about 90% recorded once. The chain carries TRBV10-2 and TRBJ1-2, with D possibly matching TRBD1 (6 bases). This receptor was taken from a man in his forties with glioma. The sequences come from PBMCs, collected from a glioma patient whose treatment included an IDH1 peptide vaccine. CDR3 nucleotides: TGCGCCAGCCGCGGGGGGGAGGGGGATACTGGCTACACCTTC. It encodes CASRGGEGDTGYTF.